This TCR beta chain appears in the sequencing data of a study of blood T cell repertoires in COVID-19. Looking at the study overall: Collection of acute and convalescent COVID-19 samples took place in the United States, Italy and Spain. In each case, the material was cDNA or gDNA derived from T cells, B-cell-depleted T cells, or PBMCs.

Per the original methods: Cell counts per sample came from amplifying reference gene primers. This table comes from immunoSEQ multiplex PCR, and its TCRdb copy is limited to in-frame clones, with some not included. The V and J calls and the clone size are those of that table, but D and trimming were determined from the DNA. This sample has about 330,000 clones, with roughly 90% found just once. Input material: peripheral blood. The receptor comes from a man between 18 and 29 years old who had recovered from COVID-19.

CDR3 in amino acids: CAWSVLRVAGGWNNEQFF. In DNA form, the CDR3 reads TGTGCCTGGAGTGTATTGAGGGTAGCGGGAGGCTGGAACAATGAGCAGTTCTTC. The rearrangement joins TRBV30 to TRBJ2-1; 10 nucleotides match TRBD2. Germline V lookup: CDR1 GTSNPN, CDR2 SVGIG (reference sequence). The CDR3 totals 18 residues. V gave up 0 bases and J gave up 5 bases; unmatched junction bases: 13.